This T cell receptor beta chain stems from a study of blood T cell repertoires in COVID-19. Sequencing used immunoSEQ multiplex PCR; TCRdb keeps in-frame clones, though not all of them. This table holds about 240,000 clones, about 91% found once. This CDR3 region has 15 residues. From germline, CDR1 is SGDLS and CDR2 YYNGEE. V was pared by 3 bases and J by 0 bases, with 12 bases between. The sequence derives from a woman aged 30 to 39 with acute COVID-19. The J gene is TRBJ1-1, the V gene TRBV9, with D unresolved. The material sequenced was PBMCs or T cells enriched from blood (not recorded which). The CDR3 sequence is CASSAYGEVNTEAFF. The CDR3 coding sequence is TGTGCCAGCAGCGCCTACGGGGAGGTGAACACTGAAGCTTTCTTT.